This TCR beta chain emerged from a study of T cells in Graves' hyperthyroidism and ophthalmopathy. Study-wide background: Any treatment followed the collection of peripheral blood at initial diagnosis.

The diagnostic basis comprised clinical symptoms, serum thyroxine and TRAb, thyroid ultrasound and orbital computed tomography. The CDR3 spans 14 residues. V lost 1 base and J lost 8, with 12 bases in between. Germline V lookup: CDR1 SGHVS, CDR2 FNYEAQ. The investigators amplified TCR beta CDR3 regions from RNA transcripts. Carried out on the TCR CDR3, a first-round RT-PCR used the HTBI primer set. MiXCR, applied by TCRdb to the multiplex PCR reads, yields one record per CDR3 protein. This table holds 660,000 or so distinct CDR3 sequences, roughly 20% found once. This chain uses TRBV7-6 with TRBJ2-1, with D tentatively TRBD1 or TRBD2 (6 bases each). The sample comprised blood. The TCR was taken from a man aged 25-40 years with Graves' ophthalmopathy. The CDR3 nucleotides are TGTGCCAGCAGCTTAGGAGGGGGGATCCATGAGCAGTTCTTC. It is translated as CASSLGGGIHEQFF.